The 14 T cell receptor beta chains presented below share a single source sample, sequenced in a study of cytomegalovirus exposure and HLA in healthy donors. Both 60 Vbeta primers and 13 Jbeta primers went into the PCR. The repertoire was sequenced with immunoSEQ multiplex PCR; TCRdb's copy has only in-frame clones and lacks some. The repertoire holds around 78,000 clones, with over 70% as singletons. Specimen: PBMCs. The receptors come from a male donor in good health and CMV-seronegative.

This CDR3 is CASSGTGQGMGNTIYF. CDR3 coding DNA: TGCGCCAGCAGCGGGACGGGACAGGGTATGGGAAACACCATATATTTT. The rearrangement joins TRBV5-1 to TRBJ1-3; 9 bases fit TRBD1. Germline assignment: CDR1 SGHRS and CDR2 YFSETQ. The CDR3 loop spans 16 amino acids. V trimming: 4 bases; J trimming: 4 bases; junction bases outside the gene matches: 9.

The chain links TRBV5-1 to TRBJ2-3, with D tentatively TRBD2 (6 bases). Germline V lookup: CDR1 SGHRS, CDR2 YFSETQ. Deletions cut 4 bases from V and 4 bases from J, with 13 bases between. The CDR3 contains 14 residues. The CDR3, as DNA: TGCGCCAGCAGCATCACAGGAGGGTCAGATACGCAGTATTTT. Its protein product is CASSITGGSDTQYF.

The rearrangement uses TRBV29-1 and TRBJ1-1; TRBD1 agrees at 9 bases. The trim removed 3 bases at V and 9 bases at J, leaving 8 bases unmatched. CDR3 size: 13 residues. Germline V gives CDR1 SQVTM, CDR2 ANQGSEA. Here the CDR3 DNA reads TGCAGCGTTGACCCACCGGGACAGGGACAAGCTTTCTTT. As protein: CSVDPPGQGQAFF.

This clone was counted a single time. J is TRBJ1-2 and V is TRBV6-4; 8 positions agree with TRBD1. Unmatched junction bases numbered 8, after V lost 3 bases and J lost 8 bases. From germline, CDR1 is MRHNA and CDR2 SNTAGT. The CDR3 loop spans 14 amino acids. The CDR3 sequence is CASSEGQATGGYTF. CDR3 sequence (DNA): TGTGCCAGCAGTGAGGGACAGGCCACGGGGGGCTACACCTTC.

The genes are TRBV27 and TRBJ2-5; D remains unclear. Germline CDR1 MNHEY, CDR2 SMNVEV (reference sequence). The ends were cut back, 8 bases at V and 5 bases at J, with 21 bases in the middle. The CDR3 has 15 amino acids. CDR3 region: CASQSSLSAEETQYF. The CDR3 bases are TGTGCCAGCCAGTCCTCTCTATCGGCGGAGGAGACCCAGTACTTC.

This chain joins TRBV6-4 and TRBJ2-3; TRBD2 matches at 8 bases. The CDR3 covers 14 residues. Trimming cost V 6 bases and J 2 bases; bases outside gene matches: 4. In germline, CDR1 is MRHNA, CDR2 SNTAGT. Here the CDR3 DNA reads TGTGCCAGCAGCCTTAGCGGGGACACAGATACGCAGTATTTT. Its protein is CASSLSGDTDTQYF.

The chain employs TRBV11-2 and TRBJ1-4; 7 bases match TRBD1. From germline, CDR1 is SGHAT and CDR2 FQNNGV. The CDR3 covers 18 residues. With 4 bases clipped from V and 7 bases from J, the junction kept 18 bases outside the gene matches. CDR3 in amino acids: CASSSPRDSHKTREKLFF. CDR3 DNA: TGTGCCAGCAGCTCTCCTCGGGACAGTCATAAAACTCGTGAAAAACTGTTTTTT. Full variable domain (outside the CDR3, taken from reference TRBV11-2 and TRBJ1-4): EAGVAQSPRYKIIEKRQSVAFWCNPISGHATLYWYQQILGQGPKLLIQFQNNGVVDDSQLPKDRFSAERLKGVDSTLKIQPAKLEDSAVYLCASSSPRDSHKTREKLFFGSGTQLSVL.

This clone was seen once. The chain recombines TRBV10-2 with TRBJ2-7, with 12 bases identical to TRBD2. Germline V gene lookup returns CDR1 WSHSY and CDR2 SAAADI. After removal of 0 bases from V and 4 bases from J, the junction contained 13 bases not matched to a gene. The CDR3 covers 19 residues. For the CDR3, the DNA is TGCGCCAGCAGTGAGTCGACAGGACTAGCGGGGACCCCCAATTACGAGCAGTACTTC. As protein: CASSESTGLAGTPNYEQYF.

This chain links TRBV10-3 with TRBJ2-2; 9 bases agree with TRBD2. The germline CDR1 and CDR2 sequences are ENHRY and SYGVKD. This CDR3 spans 15 amino acids. V lost 9 bases and J lost 4; bases outside the gene matches: 9. CDR3 coding DNA: TGTGCCATACCAAGCGGGGGGCGCATCACCGGGGAGCTGTTTTTT. This encodes CAIPSGGRITGELFF.

Comments on this clone: One end of the junction does not line up with germline, which may come from a read error. This chain links TRBV2 with TRBJ1-2; perhaps TRBD1 as D (6 bases). This CDR3 comprises 12 residues. Germline V lookup: CDR1 SNHLY, CDR2 FYNNEI. CDR3 region: CASSDRGKGDPF. CDR3 DNA sequence: TGTGCCAGCAGTGATAGGGGGAAAGGGGACCCCTTC.

The rearrangement uses TRBV30 and TRBJ2-7; the D is unclear. The CDR3 is 14 residues long. V was trimmed by 1 base and J by 8 bases, leaving 18 bases between them. Germline V lookup: CDR1 GTSNPN, CDR2 SVGIG (reference sequence). The CDR3 protein is CAWSGPTWSPQQYF. The DNA for the CDR3 is TGTGCCTGGAGTGGGCCCACATGGTCGCCGCAGCAGTACTTC.

V gene TRBV6-5 combines with J gene TRBJ2-5; tentatively, D is TRBD2 (5 bases). Gene TRBJ2-7 matches the end of the DNA better, so the J call may be wrong. This CDR3 has 11 residues. Germline V gene lookup returns CDR1 MNHEY and CDR2 SVGAGI. The DNA for the CDR3 is TGTGCCAGCAGTCGGGACTACGAGCAGTACTTC. Its translation is CASSRDYEQYF.

This clone appeared once. The gene calls are TRBV15 and TRBJ1-3; D is unresolved. V lost 5 bases to trimming and J lost 4 bases, with 15 bases between them. The CDR3 totals 15 residues. CDR1 is LNHNV and CDR2 is YYDKDF in the germline V gene (reference sequence). This chain's CDR3 is CATSWTVGSGNTIYF. In DNA form, the CDR3 reads TGTGCCACCAGCTGGACGGTTGGGAGCGGAAACACCATATATTTT.

A few counts support this clone. This chain links TRBV10-1 with TRBJ2-5; 10 positions agree with TRBD2. Germline loops: CDR1 WNHNN, CDR2 SYGVQD (reference sequence). This CDR3 contains 13 residues. The V and J ends lost 5 bases and 4 bases, in that order; junction bases with no gene match: 1. CDR3 in amino acids: CASSPSGGETQYF. In DNA, the CDR3 is TGCGCCAGCAGTCCTAGCGGGGGAGAGACCCAGTACTTC.